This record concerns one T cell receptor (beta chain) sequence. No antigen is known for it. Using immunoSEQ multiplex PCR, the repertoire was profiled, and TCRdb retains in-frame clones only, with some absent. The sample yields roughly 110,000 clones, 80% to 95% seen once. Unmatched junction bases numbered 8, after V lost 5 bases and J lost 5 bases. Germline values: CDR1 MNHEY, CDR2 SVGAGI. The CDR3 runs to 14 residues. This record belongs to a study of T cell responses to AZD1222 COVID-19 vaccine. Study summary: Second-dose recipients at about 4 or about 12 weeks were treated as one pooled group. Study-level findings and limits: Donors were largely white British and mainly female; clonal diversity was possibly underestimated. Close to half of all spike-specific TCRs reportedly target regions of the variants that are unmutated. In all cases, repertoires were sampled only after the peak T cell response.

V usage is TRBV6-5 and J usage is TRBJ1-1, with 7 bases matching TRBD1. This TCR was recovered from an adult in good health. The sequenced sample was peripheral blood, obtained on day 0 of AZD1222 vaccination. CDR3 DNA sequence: TGTGCCAGCAGTCATCTCTCACAGGGGACTGAAGCTTTCTTT. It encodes CASSHLSQGTEAFF.